The 6 T cell receptor beta chains in this list originate from one sample, sequenced in a study of identical twins. Each CDR3 protein gets one entry after TCRdb re-called the 5' RACE reads with MiXCR. The sample carries 570,000 or so distinct CDR3 sequences, roughly 9.5% recorded once. This sample was shared with a second study, whose subject was yellow fever vaccine responses in identical twins.

The sequenced sample was PBMCs. These receptors were taken from a woman aged 18-29 years in good health.

This clonotype has just a few counts. The chain joins TRBV7-2 to TRBJ2-5, with TRBD1 matching 9 bases. The CDR3 has 15 amino acids. J lost 5 bases, V lost 7 bases, and 11 bases had no gene match. Germline-derived CDR1 and CDR2 are SGHTA and FQGNSA. The CDR3 loop reads CASTRQGVVQETQYF. CDR3 DNA: TGTGCCAGCACGAGACAGGGGGTCGTACAGGAGACCCAGTACTTC. The variable domain in full, with the rest retrieved from reference TRBV7-2 and TRBJ2-5, is GAGVSQSPSNKVTEKGKDVELRCDPISGHTALYWYRQSLGQGLEFLIYFQGNSAPDKSGLPSDRFSAERTGGSVSTLTIQRTQQEDSAVYLCASTRQGVVQETQYFGPGTRLLVL.

V gene TRBV9 combines with J gene TRBJ2-2; 9 bases line up with TRBD1. The V segment lost 4 bases and the J segment 6 bases; nucleotides outside the gene matches: 13. The CDR3 is 17 amino acids. The germline V gene encodes CDR1 SGDLS and CDR2 YYNGEE. In nucleotides, the CDR3 is TGTGCCAGCAGCCTCGGAGGGGGACAGGGCTCGGCCGGGGAGCTGTTTTTT. Its protein is CASSLGGGQGSAGELFF.

Ten or more counts support this clonotype. The chain combines TRBV5-1 with TRBJ2-7; no firm D call. Germline assignment: CDR1 SGHRS and CDR2 YFSETQ. V dropped 0 bases and J dropped 3 bases, with 10 bases sitting between them. The CDR3 loop spans 14 amino acids. CDR3 sequence: CASSLDPSGYEQYF. The DNA for the CDR3 is TGCGCCAGCAGCTTGGACCCCTCGGGCTACGAGCAGTACTTC.

The chain recombines TRBV28 with TRBJ2-2, with D possibly being TRBD2 (5 bases). Germline CDR1 and CDR2: MDHEN and SYDVKM. There are 12 residues in the CDR3. V was cut by 6 bases and J by 6 bases, with 8 bases left in between. The CDR3 nucleotides are TGTGCCAGCAGCAGGACTCCCGGGGAGCTGTTTTTT. Protein: CASSRTPGELFF.

The V gene is TRBV27, the J gene TRBJ2-7; 7 bases align to TRBD1. This CDR3 contains 14 residues. Germline V CDR1 and CDR2: MNHEY, SMNVEV (reference sequence). Trimming took 3 bases from V and 1 from J; bases not matched to a gene: 3. The CDR3 region has the DNA TGTGCCAGCAGTTTTGAGGGGGCATCCTACGAGCAGTACTTC. Translating it yields CASSFEGASYEQYF.

This clonotype was counted ten times or more. This rearrangement joins TRBV6-4 to TRBJ2-1; 9 bases line up with TRBD2. J lost 1 base, V lost 5 bases, and 3 bases had no gene match. The CDR3 loop spans 15 amino acids. Germline V CDR1 and CDR2: MRHNA, SNTAGT. CDR3 DNA: TGTGCCAGCAGTCGACTAGCGGCATCCTACAATGAGCAGTTCTTC. Residues: CASSRLAASYNEQFF.